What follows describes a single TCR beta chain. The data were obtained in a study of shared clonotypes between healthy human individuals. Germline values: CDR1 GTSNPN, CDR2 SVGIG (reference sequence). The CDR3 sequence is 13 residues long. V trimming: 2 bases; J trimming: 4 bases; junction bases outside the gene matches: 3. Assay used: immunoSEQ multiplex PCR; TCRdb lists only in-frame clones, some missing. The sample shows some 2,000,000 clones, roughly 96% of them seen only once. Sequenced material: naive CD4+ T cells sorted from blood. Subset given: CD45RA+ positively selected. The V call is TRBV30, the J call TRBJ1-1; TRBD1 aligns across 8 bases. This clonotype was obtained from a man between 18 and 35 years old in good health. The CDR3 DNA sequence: TGTGCCTGGAGTCGACAGGGGACCACTGAAGCTTTCTTT. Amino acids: CAWSRQGTTEAFF.